This entry describes one T cell receptor beta chain. This entry belongs to a study of blood T cell repertoires in COVID-19. V was trimmed by 2 bases and J by 0 bases, leaving 8 bases between them. This CDR3 has 15 residues. Germline-derived CDR1 and CDR2 are SGHTA and FQGNSA. Generated by immunoSEQ multiplex PCR, the TCRdb table keeps only in-frame clones and is missing some. The sample includes 60,000 to 85,000 clones, 80% to 90% of them seen just once. This sequence originates from a woman of 80 years or more with active or convalescent COVID-19. The chain is built from TRBV7-2 and TRBJ1-5; D is unresolved. Sequenced sample: peripheral blood. The CDR3 loop is CASSLSSPSNQPQHF. The CDR3 DNA is TGTGCCAGCAGCTTATCAAGCCCTAGCAATCAGCCCCAGCATTTT.